This section outlines one T cell receptor beta chain sequence together with its context. The sample comes from a study of blood T cell repertoires in COVID-19. Study-wide context: Acute-phase and convalescent COVID-19 samples originated in the United States, Italy and Spain.

In the authors' workflow: Amplified reference gene primers provided the basis for estimating nucleated cell counts. The method was immunoSEQ multiplex PCR; TCRdb's version includes in-frame clones alone and lacks a portion of them. V and J calls and clone size are those listed in that table; D and trimming were worked out from the DNA. The sample lists about 170,000 clones, under 85% occurring once. The sequenced sample was peripheral blood. This clonotype was obtained from a man aged 55 to 70 who had recovered from COVID-19.

CDR3 protein: CASSTRQGLQQPQHF. As DNA, the CDR3 is TGTGCCAGCAGCACCCGACAGGGGCTGCAACAGCCCCAGCATTTT. The gene calls are TRBV7-2 and TRBJ1-5, with 8 bases identical to TRBD1. V dropped 5 bases and J dropped 7; count of bases not matched to a gene: 10. The germline CDR1 and CDR2 sequences are SGHTA and FQGNSA. The CDR3 runs 15 residues.